The T cell receptor beta chain described here comes from a study of identical twins. Study-wide results and caveats: Researchers reported excess low generation probability among twin-shared out-of-frame alpha sequences.

TCRdb reprocessed the 5' RACE reads with MiXCR, giving one entry per CDR3 protein. The sample holds hundreds of thousands of distinct CDR3 sequences; less than 10% are singletons and the top ten take 0.98%. The germline CDR1 and CDR2 sequences are SGHRS and YFSETQ. The CDR3 runs 15 residues. V lost 0 bases, J lost 0 bases, and 8 bases lay in between. This clonotype has only a few counts. As yet, its antigen is unknown. These same records also appear under a second study, on yellow fever vaccine responses in identical twins.

The material sequenced was PBMCs. This receptor was obtained from a woman between 18 and 30 years old in good health. V is TRBV5-1 and J is TRBJ2-3; D unclear. This CDR3 reads CASSLGLVSTDTQYF. The CDR3 DNA is TGCGCCAGCAGCTTGGGACTGGTTAGCACAGATACGCAGTATTTT.